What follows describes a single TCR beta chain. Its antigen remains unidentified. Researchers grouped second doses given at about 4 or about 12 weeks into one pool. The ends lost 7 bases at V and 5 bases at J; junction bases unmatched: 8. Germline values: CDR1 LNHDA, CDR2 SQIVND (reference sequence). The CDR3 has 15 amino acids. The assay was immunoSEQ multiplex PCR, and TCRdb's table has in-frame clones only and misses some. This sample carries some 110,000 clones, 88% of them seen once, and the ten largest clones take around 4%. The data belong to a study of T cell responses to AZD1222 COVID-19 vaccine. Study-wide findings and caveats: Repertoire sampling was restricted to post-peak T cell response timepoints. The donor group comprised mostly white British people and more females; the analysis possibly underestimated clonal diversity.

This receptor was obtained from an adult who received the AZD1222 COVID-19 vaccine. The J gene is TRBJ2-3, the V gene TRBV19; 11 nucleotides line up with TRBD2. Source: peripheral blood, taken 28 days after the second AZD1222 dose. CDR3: CASNNLAGGLDTQYF. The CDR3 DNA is TGTGCCAGTAACAACCTAGCGGGAGGATTAGATACGCAGTATTTT.